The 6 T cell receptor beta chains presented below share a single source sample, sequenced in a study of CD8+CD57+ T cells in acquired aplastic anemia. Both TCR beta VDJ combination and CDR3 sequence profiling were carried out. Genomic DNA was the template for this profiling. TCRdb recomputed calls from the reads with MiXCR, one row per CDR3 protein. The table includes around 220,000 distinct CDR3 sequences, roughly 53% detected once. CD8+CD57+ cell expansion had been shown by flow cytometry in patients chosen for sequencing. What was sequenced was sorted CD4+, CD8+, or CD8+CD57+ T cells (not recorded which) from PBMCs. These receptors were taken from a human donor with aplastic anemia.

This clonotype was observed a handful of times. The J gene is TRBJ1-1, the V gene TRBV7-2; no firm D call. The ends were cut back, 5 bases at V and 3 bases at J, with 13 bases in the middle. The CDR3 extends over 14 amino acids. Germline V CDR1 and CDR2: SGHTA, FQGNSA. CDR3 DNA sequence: TGTGCCAGCAGCCTCTCGGACGGCGACACTGAAGCTTTCTTT. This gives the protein CASSLSDGDTEAFF.

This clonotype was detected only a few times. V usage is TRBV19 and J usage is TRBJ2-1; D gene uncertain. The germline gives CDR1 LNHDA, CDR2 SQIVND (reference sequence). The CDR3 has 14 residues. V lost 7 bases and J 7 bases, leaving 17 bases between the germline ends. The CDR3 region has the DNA TGTGCCAGTAAAAAGGGCACGGTGCTGAATGAGCAGTTCTTC. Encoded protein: CASKKGTVLNEQFF.

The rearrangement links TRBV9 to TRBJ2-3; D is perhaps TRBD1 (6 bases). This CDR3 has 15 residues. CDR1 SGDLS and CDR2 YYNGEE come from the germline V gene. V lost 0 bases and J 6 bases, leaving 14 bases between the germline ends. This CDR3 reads CASSVGIPTGDTQYF. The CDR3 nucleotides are TGTGCCAGCAGCGTAGGGATCCCTACAGGGGATACGCAGTATTTT. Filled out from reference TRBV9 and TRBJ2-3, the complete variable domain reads DSGVTQTPKHLITATGQRVTLRCSPRSGDLSVYWYQQSLDQGLQFLIQYYNGEERAKGNILERFSAQQFPDLHSELNLSSLELGDSALYFCASSVGIPTGDTQYFGPGTRLTVL.

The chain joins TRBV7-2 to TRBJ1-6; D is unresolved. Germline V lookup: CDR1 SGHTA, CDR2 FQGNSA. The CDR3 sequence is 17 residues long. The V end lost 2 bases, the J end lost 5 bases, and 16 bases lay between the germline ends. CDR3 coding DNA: TGTGCCAGCAGCTTACTCGGGGTCGGCAGCGATAATTCACCCCTCCACTTT. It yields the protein CASSLLGVGSDNSPLHF.

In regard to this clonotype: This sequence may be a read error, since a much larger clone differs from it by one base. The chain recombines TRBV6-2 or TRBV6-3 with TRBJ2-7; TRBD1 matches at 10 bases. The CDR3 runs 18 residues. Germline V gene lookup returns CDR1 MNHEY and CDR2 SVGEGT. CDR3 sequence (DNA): TGTGTCAGCCGGCCCCGCGCCTTTCCCGGGACAGGGGTCGACGAGCAGTACTTC. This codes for CVSRPRAFPGTGVDEQYF.

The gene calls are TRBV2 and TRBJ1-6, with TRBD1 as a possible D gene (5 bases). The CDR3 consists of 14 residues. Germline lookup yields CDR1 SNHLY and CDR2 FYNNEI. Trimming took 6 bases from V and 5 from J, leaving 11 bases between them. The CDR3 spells CASRSDSNNSPLHF. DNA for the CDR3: TGTGCCAGCAGGTCTGACAGCAATAATTCACCCCTCCACTTT.